Below, 20 T cell receptor beta chains from the same sample are listed, as sequenced in a study of T cell repertoires in cytomegalovirus infection. TCRdb called the reads again in MiXCR, with one record for every CDR3 protein. The sample contains some 100,000 distinct CDR3 sequences, under 25% of which appear only once. Specimen: CD8+ T cells from PBMCs. These receptor sequences come from a human donor in good health (CMV status not recorded). Some clones in this sample may be carry-over from other donors' samples.

V usage is TRBV7-8 and J usage is TRBJ2-5; 9 positions agree with TRBD2. This CDR3 has 14 amino acids. Germline V gene data show CDR1 as SGHVS and CDR2 as FQNEAQ. V trimming: 2 bases; J trimming: 4 bases; junction bases outside the gene matches: 2. This chain's CDR3 is CASSLLAGRETQYF. CDR3 bases: TGTGCCAGCAGCTTACTAGCGGGGCGAGAGACCCAGTACTTC.

In its sample, this clonotype was seen many times. CDR3 region: CASSVTGVAEKLFF. The CDR3 bases are TGTGCCAGCAGCGTCACAGGGGTGGCTGAAAAACTGTTTTTT. The chain combines TRBV7-9 with TRBJ1-4; 7 nucleotides match TRBD1. V lost 5 bases, J lost 7 bases, and 7 bases stayed unmatched. CDR3 length equals 14 residues. In germline, CDR1 is SEHNR, CDR2 FQNEAQ (reference sequence).

This clonotype was seen ten or more times. The genes are TRBV10-3 and TRBJ2-7; TRBD1 matches 11 bases. This CDR3 has 15 residues. Looked up from germline, CDR1 is ENHRY and CDR2 is SYGVKD. V was clipped by 0 bases and J by 2 bases; unmatched bases: 0. The CDR3 DNA is TGTGCCATCAGTGAGTCGGGACAGGGGGCCTACGAGCAGTACTTC. Protein product: CAISESGQGAYEQYF.

This chain joins TRBV20-1 and TRBJ1-5; no clear D. CDR3 length: 15 amino acids. Germline-derived CDR1 and CDR2 are DFQATT and SNEGSKA (reference sequence). The V gene lost 0 bases and the J gene lost 3 bases, with 12 bases spanning the gap. The CDR3 DNA sequence: TGCAGTGCTAGAGAGGCGGGGAGGACCAATCAGCCCCAGCATTTT. Its translation: CSAREAGRTNQPQHF.

In its sample, this clonotype was seen a few times. The chain combines TRBV27 with TRBJ2-1; no firm D call. This CDR3 spans 16 amino acids. V was cut by 5 bases and J by 5 bases, with 19 bases left in between. The V gene's germline CDR1 is MNHEY and CDR2 SMNVEV (reference sequence). CDR3 nucleotide sequence: TGTGCCAGCAGTGTCCTCGTGGGCACGGAAAACAATGAGCAGTTCTTC. Translated: CASSVLVGTENNEQFF.

The V call is TRBV28, the J call TRBJ1-3; 10 bases match TRBD1. The CDR3 contains 15 residues. V trimming: 6 bases; J trimming: 2 bases; junction bases outside the gene matches: 4. Germline lookup yields CDR1 MDHEN and CDR2 SYDVKM. The CDR3 DNA follows: TGTGCCAGCAGAGAGACAGGGGGCACTGGAAACACCATATATTTT. Encoded protein: CASRETGGTGNTIYF. Drawing the rest from reference TRBV28 and TRBJ1-3, the complete variable domain is DVKVTQSSRYLVKRTGEKVFLECVQDMDHENMFWYRQDPGLGLRLIYFSYDVKMKEKGDIPEGYSVSREKKERFSLILESASTNQTSMYLCASRETGGTGNTIYFGEGSWLTVV.

The chain is built from TRBV29-1 and TRBJ2-5, with 9 bases lining up with TRBD1. Looked up from germline, CDR1 is SQVTM and CDR2 is ANQGSEA. The CDR3 has 14 residues. Germline trimming cut 0 bases from V and 5 bases from J; bases unmatched to any gene: 4. In DNA form, the CDR3 reads TGCAGCGTTGAAGAGGGACAGGGTTGGGAGACCCAGTACTTC. Translated, it gives CSVEEGQGWETQYF. Full variable domain (missing parts from reference TRBV29-1 and TRBJ2-5): SAVISQKPSRDICQRGTSLTIQCQVDSQVTMMFWYRQQPGQSLTLIATANQGSEATYESGFVIDKFPISRPNLTFSTLTVSNMSPEDSSIYLCSVEEGQGWETQYFGPGTRLLVL.

This clonotype was detected only a few times. The chain recombines TRBV4-1 with TRBJ1-5, with 8 bases identical to TRBD1. J gave up 3 bases and V 4 bases, and 5 bases lay outside the gene matches. The germline CDR1 and CDR2 sequences are MGHRA and YSYEKL. The CDR3 sequence is 15 residues long. The CDR3 nucleotides read TGCGCCAGCAGCCCCGAGGACAGGGCCAATCAGCCCCAGCATTTT. This gives the protein CASSPEDRANQPQHF.

This chain joins TRBV12-5 and TRBJ1-1; D is possibly TRBD1 (5 bases). CDR3 length: 13 amino acids. Germline V gene data show CDR1 as LGHNT and CDR2 as FRNRAP. The CDR3 loop is CASSEGLNTEAFF. The CDR3 DNA reads TGTGCCTCAAGCGAGGGGTTGAACACTGAAGCTTTCTTT.

This chain joins TRBV27 and TRBJ2-7; D may be TRBD1 (6 bases). Trimming removed 5 bases from V and 4 bases from J, with 12 bases in between. Germline assignment: CDR1 MNHEY and CDR2 SMNVEV (reference sequence). CDR3 size: 13 residues. The CDR3 region is CASSTGFTYEQYF. In DNA form, the CDR3 reads TGTGCCAGCAGTACAGGGTTTACGTACGAGCAGTACTTC.

The chain links TRBV10-3 to TRBJ1-3, with no clear D. CDR3 size: 15 residues. With 3 bases removed from V and 0 bases from J, the gap between germline ends came to 9 bases. CDR1 is ENHRY and CDR2 is SYGVKD in the germline V gene. CDR3 residues: CAISDGLYSGNTIYF. The CDR3, as DNA: TGTGCCATCAGTGACGGACTATACTCTGGAAACACCATATATTTT.

Many counts were recorded for this clonotype. This chain connects TRBV27 to TRBJ2-5, with a possible D match to TRBD1 (5 bases). Germline values: CDR1 MNHEY, CDR2 SMNVEV (reference sequence). The germline V and J ends were trimmed by 7 bases and 1 base, with 13 bases remaining between them. CDR3 length: 14 amino acids. CDR3 in amino acids: CASTDGAAQETQYF. The CDR3 DNA follows: TGTGCCAGCACTGATGGGGCGGCCCAAGAGACCCAGTACTTC.

This clonotype was detected ten times or more. V is TRBV11-2 and J is TRBJ1-1; 8 positions agree with TRBD1. There are 16 residues in the CDR3. V lost 7 bases to trimming and J lost 3 bases; unmatched junction nucleotides: 13. Germline assignment: CDR1 SGHAT and CDR2 FQNNGV. The CDR3 protein is CASTQPKRQGYTEAFF. CDR3 bases: TGTGCCAGCACCCAACCGAAGAGACAGGGGTACACTGAAGCTTTCTTT.

This clonotype was seen at least ten times. The chain recombines TRBV6-2 or TRBV6-3 with TRBJ1-1; D is unresolved. Trimming took 6 bases from V and 0 from J, leaving 14 bases between them. Looked up from germline, CDR1 is MNHEY and CDR2 is SVGEGT. The CDR3 runs to 15 residues. The CDR3 protein is CASSLGLSMNTEAFF. The CDR3 DNA is TGTGCCAGCAGCTTGGGTCTCAGCATGAACACTGAAGCTTTCTTT.

The rearrangement links TRBV6-1 to TRBJ2-2; either TRBD1 or TRBD2 may supply D (6 bases each). With 5 bases removed from V and 1 base from J, the gap between germline ends came to 11 bases. CDR1 and CDR2 from the germline V gene are MNHNS and SASEGT. This CDR3 spans 15 amino acids. CDR3 loop: CASSWGAGNTGELFF. The CDR3, as DNA: TGTGCCAGCAGTTGGGGGGCGGGGAACACCGGGGAGCTGTTTTTT.

The chain joins TRBV7-2 to TRBJ2-3; 7 nucleotides match TRBD2. After removal of 8 bases from V and 0 bases from J, the junction contained 5 bases not matched to a gene. The CDR3 is 14 amino acids. CDR1 is SGHTA and CDR2 is FQGNSA in the germline V gene. The CDR3 DNA follows: TGTGCCAGCGTCAGCGGGGCAAGCACAGATACGCAGTATTTT. Its translation is CASVSGASTDTQYF. Complete variable domain (other parts from reference TRBV7-2 and TRBJ2-3): GAGVSQSPSNKVTEKGKDVELRCDPISGHTALYWYRQSLGQGLEFLIYFQGNSAPDKSGLPSDRFSAERTGGSVSTLTIQRTQQEDSAVYLCASVSGASTDTQYFGPGTRLTVL.

The CDR3 is CASSPTGVYQYF. As DNA, the CDR3 is TGTGCCAGCAGCCCGACAGGGGTGTACCAGTACTTC. V usage is TRBV12-3 or TRBV12-4 and J usage is TRBJ2-5, with TRBD1 matching 8 bases. V lost 6 bases, J lost 10 bases, and 7 bases stayed unmatched. CDR3 size: 12 residues.

This rearrangement joins TRBV7-6 to TRBJ2-5; D is uncertain. The CDR3 is 14 residues long. Germline CDR1 is SGHVS and CDR2 is FNYEAQ. The V and J ends lost 2 bases and 2 bases respectively, with 9 bases between them. Here the CDR3 DNA reads TGTGCCAGCAGCTTATGGGGTAAACAAGAGACCCAGTACTTC. Protein sequence: CASSLWGKQETQYF.

The chain links TRBV28 to TRBJ1-1; tentatively, D is TRBD1 (5 bases). CDR1 and CDR2 (germline): MDHEN, SYDVKM. V was clipped by 6 bases and J by 1 base, with 15 bases between them. The CDR3 length is 15 residues. Here the CDR3 reads CASSPQEGRNTEAFF. DNA of the CDR3: TGTGCCAGCAGCCCACAGGAGGGCCGGAACACTGAAGCTTTCTTT.

This clonotype was found a few times. Germline and junction disagree at one end, which may indicate a read error. V usage is TRBV7-2 and J usage is TRBJ2-7, with 8 bases matching TRBD1. Per the germline V gene, CDR1 is SGHTA and CDR2 is FQGNSA. The CDR3 consists of 11 residues. The CDR3 DNA sequence: TGTGCCAGCAGCACGGGACAGGTGGGAATTTTC. Translation: CASSTGQVGIF.